This TCR beta chain was sequenced in a study of blood T cell repertoires in COVID-19. Background on the study: Samples of COVID-19 (acute and convalescent) were obtained from the United States, Italy and Spain. Sources were T cells, B-cell-depleted T cells, or PBMCs; the material itself was cDNA or gDNA.

Cohort allocation depended upon clinical history that participants reported. Germline V lookup: CDR1 LNHDA, CDR2 SQIVND (reference sequence). With 6 bases clipped from V and 4 bases from J, the junction kept 20 bases outside the gene matches. This CDR3 comprises 19 residues. In the authors' workflow: Reference gene primer amplification in the assay estimated nucleated cell counts. Using immunoSEQ multiplex PCR, the repertoire was profiled, and TCRdb retains in-frame clones only, with some absent. D and trimming come from the DNA, and the V and J calls and clone size come from that table. Counted here are about 270,000 clones, about nine tenths occurring once; the ten biggest clones make up 4.1%.

The rearrangement joins TRBV19 to TRBJ1-5; 8 nucleotides align to TRBD1. The sample comprised PBMCs or T cells enriched from blood (not recorded which). The clonotype was recovered from a woman younger than 45 with acute COVID-19. The DNA of the CDR3 is TGTGCCAGTAGAAGATTCGGACAGGGCGCCTCTGGGCTAAATCAGCCCCAGCATTTT. Protein: CASRRFGQGASGLNQPQHF.